The 26 T cell receptor beta chains below come from one sample, sequenced in a study of CD8+ T cells in alopecia areata. As the sequencing template, cDNA was produced by extracting RNA and reverse transcribing it. Sequencing was performed with immunoSEQ multiplex PCR; in TCRdb, only in-frame clones are kept and a portion is missing. Of 150,000 or so clones listed, over 70% were seen once; the top ten hold about 15%. This material consisted of CD8+ T cells sorted from blood, taken at week 0. The source is a human donor with alopecia areata.

The rearrangement joins TRBV29-1 to TRBJ1-1; no firm D call. The CDR3 loop spans 10 amino acids. Germline values: CDR1 SQVTM, CDR2 ANQGSEA. The DNA for the CDR3 is TGCAGGGCCACTGGCACTGAAGCTTTCTTT. As protein: CRATGTEAFF.

CDR3 nucleotides: TGTGCCAGCAGTTTATTGGGGACTAGTCTCTACAATGAGCAGTTCTTC. Translated: CASSLLGTSLYNEQFF. The genes are TRBV27 and TRBJ2-1, with 8 bases identical to TRBD2. The junction had 5 bases not matched to a gene; V was cut back by 1 base and J by 3 bases. CDR3 length: 16 residues. The V gene's germline CDR1 is MNHEY and CDR2 SMNVEV (reference sequence).

J is TRBJ2-3 and V is TRBV27; no firm D call. The CDR3 sequence is 13 residues long. From germline, CDR1 is MNHEY and CDR2 SMNVEV (reference sequence). Between the trimmed V and J ends, which lost 2 bases and 3 bases, there was a span of 6 bases. CDR3 bases: TGTGCCAGCAGTTTAGGCTGGACAGATACGCAGTATTTT. Translating gives CASSLGWTDTQYF.

V usage is TRBV7-6 and J usage is TRBJ1-6; D not certain. Between the trimmed V and J ends, which lost 0 bases and 10 bases, there was a span of 4 bases. Germline V CDR1 and CDR2: SGHVS, FNYEAQ. This CDR3 is built from 12 residues. The DNA for the CDR3 is TGTGCCAGCAGCTTAGCGGACTCACCCCTCCACTTT. Amino acids: CASSLADSPLHF. Full variable domain (missing parts from reference TRBV7-6 and TRBJ1-6): GAGVSQSPRYKVTKRGQDVALRCDPISGHVSLYWYRQALGQGPEFLTYFNYEAQQDKSGLPNDRFSAERPEGSISTLTIQRTEQRDSAMYRCASSLADSPLHFGNGTRLTVT.

The chain couples TRBV5-1 to TRBJ2-1, with TRBD2 matching over 10 bases. The J segment lost 6 bases and the V segment lost 4 bases, leaving 10 bases of the junction unmatched. There are 16 residues in the CDR3. Germline V lookup: CDR1 SGHRS, CDR2 YFSETQ. CDR3 coding DNA: TGCGCCAGCAGCGCTACTCCTAGCGGGAGTATCAATGAGCAGTTCTTC. Translation: CASSATPSGSINEQFF.

The gene calls are TRBV25-1 and TRBJ2-7; D not resolved. Germline CDR1 is MGHDK and CDR2 is SYGVNS. The CDR3 length is 11 residues. The V end lost 10 bases, the J end lost 6 bases, and 13 bases lay between the germline ends. The CDR3 loop reads CATLTSREQYF. The CDR3 DNA reads TGTGCCACGCTTACGAGTCGCGAGCAGTACTTC.

This clone was detected once. The CDR3 is CASSLGMGPTYF. CDR3 bases: TGTGCCAGCAGCTTAGGGATGGGGCCTACCTACTTC. The chain uses TRBV7-9 and TRBJ2-4, with D possibly TRBD1 on 5 matching bases. The CDR3 runs 12 residues. The ends were cut back, 1 base at V and 16 bases at J, with 14 bases in the middle. From germline, CDR1 is SEHNR and CDR2 FQNEAQ (reference sequence).

The chain uses TRBV7-6 and TRBJ2-7, with 8 bases lining up with TRBD2. Trimming at V came to 4 bases and at J to 1 base, leaving 6 bases not matched to a gene. Per the germline V gene, CDR1 is SGHVS and CDR2 is FNYEAQ. The CDR3 runs 15 residues. CDR3 sequence: CASSSDSGRSYEQYF. The CDR3 region has the DNA TGTGCCAGCAGCTCCGACAGCGGGAGATCCTACGAGCAGTACTTC.

V is TRBV29-1 and J is TRBJ2-1, with D possibly TRBD2 on 5 matching bases. The CDR3 totals 13 residues. Trimming took 5 bases from V and 4 from J, leaving 12 bases between them. Germline loops: CDR1 SQVTM, CDR2 ANQGSEA. The CDR3 loop is CSVQWENYNEQFF. CDR3 in DNA: TGCAGCGTTCAGTGGGAGAATTACAATGAGCAGTTCTTC.

The chain joins TRBV5-1 to TRBJ2-3; 8 bases agree with TRBD1. Germline values: CDR1 SGHRS, CDR2 YFSETQ. The CDR3 extends over 15 amino acids. Trimming took 3 bases from V and 0 from J; bases not matched to a gene: 3. The CDR3 DNA is TGCGCCAGCAGCTCGAACAGGGGGAGCACAGATACGCAGTATTTT. Residues: CASSSNRGSTDTQYF.

The V and J genes are TRBV7-6 and TRBJ2-3; no reliable D call. Germline V gene data show CDR1 as SGHVS and CDR2 as FNYEAQ. CDR3 length: 15 residues. V dropped 5 bases and J dropped 0 bases, with 12 bases sitting between them. Here the CDR3 reads CASSKDHSSTDTQYF. CDR3 sequence (DNA): TGTGCCAGCAGCAAGGACCATTCTAGCACAGATACGCAGTATTTT.

The V and J genes are TRBV27 and TRBJ2-7; perhaps D is TRBD1 or TRBD2 (6 bases each). The CDR3 runs to 15 residues. V lost 5 bases to trimming and J lost 7 bases, with 21 bases between them. The germline V gene encodes CDR1 MNHEY and CDR2 SMNVEV (reference sequence). The chain's CDR3 is CASSPRGRYAEEQYF. The CDR3, as DNA: TGTGCCAGCAGTCCTAGGGGGAGGTACGCTGAGGAGCAGTACTTC.

The chain joins TRBV9 to TRBJ2-2, with TRBD1 matching over 8 bases. This CDR3 is 16 amino acids long. Germline assignment: CDR1 SGDLS and CDR2 YYNGEE. V shed 0 bases and J 1 base; nucleotides not matched to a gene: 2. The CDR3 loop reads CASSVARGLNTGELFF. CDR3 nucleotides: TGTGCCAGCAGCGTAGCCAGGGGGCTGAACACCGGGGAGCTGTTTTTT.

The V and J genes are TRBV9 and TRBJ2-7; no clear D gene. The CDR3 runs to 14 residues. Germline V lookup: CDR1 SGDLS, CDR2 YYNGEE. Trimming cost V 0 bases and J 2 bases, with 9 bases left between them. This CDR3 reads CASSVGQRTYEQYF. The CDR3 bases are TGTGCCAGCAGCGTAGGGCAGAGAACCTACGAGCAGTACTTC.

The count of this clone is one. The gene calls are TRBV11-2 and TRBJ2-3, with TRBD1 matching over 8 bases. The germline CDR1 and CDR2 sequences are SGHAT and FQNNGV. The CDR3 covers 15 residues. The ends lost 3 bases at V and 3 bases at J; junction bases unmatched: 5. The chain's CDR3 is CASSFRGRRTDTQYF. CDR3 nucleotide sequence: TGTGCCAGCAGCTTCAGGGGGCGGAGGACAGATACGCAGTATTTT.

The V gene is TRBV5-4, the J gene TRBJ1-5; a weak D match, TRBD1 (6 bases). Deletions cut 2 bases from V and 2 bases from J, with 17 bases between. The germline V gene has CDR1 SGHNT and CDR2 YYREEE (reference sequence). The CDR3 extends over 17 amino acids. The CDR3 DNA follows: TGTGCCAGCAGCTTAGGACAGTCGAGCGAGGGCAATCAGCCCCAGCATTTT. Protein sequence: CASSLGQSSEGNQPQHF.

This clone was counted a single time. The chain couples TRBV7-6 to TRBJ2-1, with TRBD1 matching 8 bases. Per the germline V gene, CDR1 is SGHVS and CDR2 is FNYEAQ. The CDR3 is made up of 14 amino acids. Unmatched junction bases numbered 5, after V lost 1 base and J lost 9 bases. This CDR3 is CASSLGQGAVEQFF. The CDR3 bases are TGTGCCAGCAGCTTAGGGCAGGGGGCCGTTGAGCAGTTCTTC.

The chain uses TRBV4-2 and TRBJ2-1; 7 bases are a match to TRBD2. Germline V gene data show CDR1 as LGHNA and CDR2 as YNFKEQ. The CDR3 is 15 amino acids. V shed 1 base, J shed 8 bases, and the junction held 8 bases outside the gene matches. The CDR3 spells CASSQAEGGLDEQFF. Here the CDR3 DNA reads TGTGCCAGCAGCCAAGCAGAGGGAGGGTTGGATGAGCAGTTCTTC.

In regard to this clone: Additional DNA sequences in this sample encode the identical CDR3. CDR3 in amino acids: CASSPRDRGYEQYF. The CDR3 bases are TGTGCCAGCAGCCCAAGGGACAGGGGCTACGAGCAGTACTTC. V usage is TRBV7-9 and J usage is TRBJ2-7; 10 nucleotides agree with TRBD1. Per germline, CDR1 SEHNR and CDR2 FQNEAQ (reference sequence). This CDR3 has 14 residues. Trimming at V came to 5 bases and at J to 3 bases, leaving 4 bases not matched to a gene.

This rearrangement joins TRBV10-2 to TRBJ2-7, with 7 bases fitting TRBD1. The CDR3 consists of 11 residues. Germline CDR1 is WSHSY and CDR2 is SAAADI. The junction had 4 bases not matched to a gene; V was cut back by 8 bases and J by 6 bases. CDR3 in amino acids: CASQQGLEQYF. The CDR3 nucleotides read TGCGCCAGCCAACAGGGGCTCGAGCAGTACTTC.

This rearrangement joins TRBV30 to TRBJ2-2; 8 bases align to TRBD1. The CDR3 is 14 amino acids. V shed 1 base, J shed 6 bases, and the junction held 4 bases outside the gene matches. The germline gives CDR1 GTSNPN, CDR2 SVGIG (reference sequence). The CDR3 sequence: CAWSGDRGAGELFF. CDR3 nucleotides: TGTGCCTGGAGTGGCGACAGGGGTGCCGGGGAGCTGTTTTTT.

The chain carries TRBV6-1 and TRBJ2-7; 11 nucleotides agree with TRBD1. Germline CDR1 reads MNHNS; CDR2 reads SASEGT. The CDR3 has 17 amino acids. Trimming cost V 2 bases and J 5 bases; bases outside gene matches: 11. CDR3 in DNA: TGTGCCAGCAGTGAATACCCCATTTGGGGACAGGGGGACGAGCAGTACTTC. Translating it yields CASSEYPIWGQGDEQYF.

The J gene is TRBJ1-1, the V gene TRBV9; no clear D. The V gene's germline CDR1 is SGDLS and CDR2 YYNGEE. There are 12 residues in the CDR3. V was cut by 1 base and J by 5 bases, with 6 bases left in between. CDR3 nucleotides: TGTGCCAGCAGCGTATCGGGGACTGAAGCTTTCTTT. Amino acid sequence: CASSVSGTEAFF.

J is TRBJ2-2 and V is TRBV6-1; D is perhaps TRBD2 (5 bases). This CDR3 region has 14 residues. Germline-derived CDR1 and CDR2 are MNHNS and SASEGT. V dropped 6 bases and J dropped 1 base, with 9 bases sitting between them. CDR3 nucleotides: TGTGCCAGCAGAGGAGGCCAGAACACCGGGGAGCTGTTTTTT. Its translation is CASRGGQNTGELFF.

The rearrangement uses TRBV30 and TRBJ2-2; D could derive from TRBD1 or TRBD2 (5 bases each). The CDR3 runs 15 residues. The germline gives CDR1 GTSNPN, CDR2 SVGIG (reference sequence). Trimming pared 1 base from V and 6 bases from J, leaving 15 bases between. Here the CDR3 reads CAWSAAEWGSGELFF. The CDR3 nucleotides are TGTGCCTGGAGTGCCGCGGAATGGGGGTCCGGGGAGCTGTTTTTT.

This clone has just one count. The chain recombines TRBV7-9 with TRBJ2-1; 8 bases are shared with TRBD2. The V gene's germline CDR1 is SEHNR and CDR2 FQNEAQ (reference sequence). CDR3 length: 16 amino acids. The V gene end was trimmed by 4 bases and the J gene end by 0 bases; junction bases not matched to a gene: 5. CDR3 region: CASSSSSGDSYNEQFF. For the CDR3, the DNA is TGTGCCAGCAGCTCCAGTAGCGGGGACTCCTACAATGAGCAGTTCTTC.